The 27 T cell receptor beta chains listed next were all sequenced from one sample in a study of identical twins. TCRdb reprocessed the 5' RACE reads via MiXCR and lists one record per CDR3 protein. The repertoire includes roughly 720,000 distinct CDR3 sequences, 15% to 20% of them detected once, and over 10% sits in the top ten. This sample also belongs to another study, concerning T cells expressing NK-cell markers.

Sequencing used PBMCs. These receptors came from a woman aged 18-29 years in good health.

This clonotype has a handful of counts. The gene calls are TRBV10-3 and TRBJ2-3, with D maybe TRBD1 (6 bases). CDR1 and CDR2 from the germline V gene are ENHRY and SYGVKD. The V and J ends lost 9 bases and 2 bases respectively, with 15 bases between them. The CDR3 is made up of 14 amino acids. In nucleotides, the CDR3 is TGTGCCATTACTCAGGACAGAAACACAGATACGCAGTATTTT. It encodes CAITQDRNTDTQYF.

The J gene is TRBJ1-5, the V gene TRBV15; D may be TRBD1 (5 bases). The CDR3 runs 16 residues. Germline-derived CDR1 and CDR2 are LNHNV and YYDKDF (reference sequence). Trimming removed 0 bases from V and 3 bases from J, with 12 bases in between. CDR3 nucleotide sequence: TGTGCCACCAGCAGAGATGCGGGGGGATACAATCAGCCCCAGCATTTT. This translates into CATSRDAGGYNQPQHF.

This clonotype was counted once. CDR3 nucleotide sequence: TGCGCCAGCAGCGCAGGGGGAAACGAGCAGTACTTC. Its translation is CASSAGGNEQYF. The chain joins TRBV5-1 to TRBJ2-7; 7 bases are a match to TRBD1. V was pared by 4 bases and J by 5 bases, with 3 bases of the junction left unmatched. The CDR3 has 12 amino acids. Per germline, CDR1 SGHRS and CDR2 YFSETQ.

This rearrangement joins TRBV29-1 to TRBJ1-2; D unclear. V was shortened by 4 bases and J by 1 base, with 4 bases between the two germline ends. The CDR3 covers 11 residues. Germline V CDR1 and CDR2: SQVTM, ANQGSEA. The CDR3 loop reads CSVVDNYGYTF. The CDR3, as DNA: TGCAGCGTTGTTGATAACTATGGCTACACCTTC.

This chain connects TRBV10-2 to TRBJ2-3, with D possibly being TRBD2 (6 bases). Trimming took 4 bases from V and 4 from J, leaving 18 bases between them. Germline V CDR1 and CDR2: WSHSY, SAAADI. The CDR3 totals 16 residues. CDR3 sequence: CASSVTGGRLADTQYF. The CDR3 region has the DNA TGCGCCAGCAGTGTAACCGGGGGAAGGTTGGCAGATACGCAGTATTTT.

This clonotype has ten or more counts. The chain employs TRBV18 and TRBJ2-7; D remains unclear. The V end lost 3 bases, the J end lost 2 bases, and 8 bases lay between the germline ends. Germline V gives CDR1 KGHSH, CDR2 LQKENI. The CDR3 runs to 13 residues. CDR3 bases: TGTGCCAGCTCACCGACATCGACCTACGAGCAGTACTTC. Translated, it gives CASSPTSTYEQYF.

The chain links TRBV7-2 to TRBJ2-3; no clear D. Germline V gene sequence: CDR1 SGHTA, CDR2 FQGNSA. The CDR3 has 15 residues. Trimming left V 1 base short and J 2 bases short, with 10 bases between. The CDR3 DNA is TGTGCCAGCAGCTTAGTTACGGCAGCCACAGATACGCAGTATTTT. Protein product: CASSLVTAATDTQYF.

This chain links TRBV7-2 with TRBJ2-7; 7 positions agree with TRBD2. The trim removed 3 bases at V and 7 bases at J, leaving 6 bases unmatched. The CDR3 is made up of 13 amino acids. Germline V gene data show CDR1 as SGHTA and CDR2 as FQGNSA. The CDR3 reads CASSFGGMGEQYF. The CDR3 DNA is TGTGCCAGCAGCTTCGGGGGGATGGGGGAGCAGTACTTC.

The V call is TRBV3-1, the J call TRBJ2-5; the D gene could be TRBD1 or TRBD2 (5 bases each). This CDR3 has 15 residues. V lost 4 bases, J lost 4 bases, and 16 bases lay in between. The germline gives CDR1 LGHDT, CDR2 YNNKEL (reference sequence). CDR3 amino acids: CASSPDWLRGETQYF. In DNA, the CDR3 is TGTGCCAGCAGCCCCGACTGGTTGAGGGGAGAGACCCAGTACTTC.

To note about this clonotype: The junction differs from germline at one of its ends, possibly a read error. The CDR3 region has the DNA TGTGCCAGCAGTTGGGGACCCACCGCTGAGGCTTTCTTT. Protein product: CASSWGPTAEAFF. The V gene is TRBV12-3 or TRBV12-4, the J gene TRBJ1-1, with D perhaps matching TRBD1 (5 bases). The CDR3 has 13 residues.

Only a few counts were recorded for this clonotype. The J gene is TRBJ1-6, the V gene TRBV12-3 or TRBV12-4, with 8 bases fitting TRBD1. After removal of 4 bases from V and 10 bases from J, the junction contained 9 bases not matched to a gene. The CDR3 covers 15 residues. The DNA for the CDR3 is TGTGCCAGCAGTTGGGGGCCAGGGGGCAGATCACCCCTCCACTTT. It specifies CASSWGPGGRSPLHF.

The chain uses TRBV12-3 or TRBV12-4 and TRBJ2-1; possible D gene TRBD2, 6 bases. This CDR3 has 16 amino acids. The germline V and J ends were trimmed by 4 bases and 7 bases, with 20 bases remaining between them. The CDR3 here is CASSSPRASARNEQFF. For the CDR3, the DNA is TGTGCCAGCAGTTCACCCCGGGCTAGCGCAAGGAATGAGCAGTTCTTC.

This clonotype was counted between two and nine times. This chain connects TRBV7-2 to TRBJ1-1, with D possibly matching TRBD1 (5 bases). V was pared by 7 bases and J by 5 bases, with 14 bases between. This CDR3 comprises 13 residues. Germline lookup yields CDR1 SGHTA and CDR2 FQGNSA. The CDR3 region is CASTWGRKTEAFF. CDR3 in DNA: TGTGCCAGCACCTGGGGGAGAAAGACTGAAGCTTTCTTT.

There are a few counts of this clonotype. The chain links TRBV7-2 to TRBJ2-5, with TRBD1 as a possible D gene (6 bases). Germline CDR1 and CDR2: SGHTA and FQGNSA. Deletions cut 5 bases from V and 5 bases from J, with 15 bases between. There are 14 residues in the CDR3. CDR3 in DNA: TGTGCCAGCAGCCTACAGGGTTTCGGGGAGACCCAGTACTTC. It is translated as CASSLQGFGETQYF.

J is TRBJ2-1 and V is TRBV9; TRBD2 matches at 9 bases. The CDR3 consists of 19 residues. J was trimmed by 4 bases and V by 0 bases; bases with no gene match: 14. Germline-derived CDR1 and CDR2 are SGDLS and YYNGEE. The CDR3 is CASSVGKAGGHNAYNEQFF. CDR3 sequence (DNA): TGTGCCAGCAGCGTAGGCAAAGCGGGAGGCCACAACGCTTACAATGAGCAGTTCTTC.

This clonotype was seen only a few times. The CDR3 DNA sequence: TGTGCCAGCAGTTATCACAGCGGGAGGGCCAACGAGCAGTACTTC. As protein: CASSYHSGRANEQYF. The chain uses TRBV6-2 or TRBV6-3 and TRBJ2-7; 10 nucleotides line up with TRBD2. CDR1 and CDR2 from the germline V gene are MNHEY and SVGEGT. The CDR3 has 15 amino acids. V shed 3 bases, J shed 5 bases, and the junction held 7 bases outside the gene matches.

This clonotype came up once. The chain combines TRBV20-1 with TRBJ2-2, with TRBD2 matching 11 bases. This CDR3 spans 16 amino acids. Germline CDR1 reads DFQATT; CDR2 reads SNEGSKA (reference sequence). Trimming took 3 bases from V and 4 from J; bases not matched to a gene: 7. This chain's CDR3 is CSASPPTSGATGELFF. Written as DNA, the CDR3 is TGCAGTGCTAGCCCTCCGACTAGCGGGGCCACCGGGGAGCTGTTTTTT.

There are many counts of this clonotype. At one end the junction does not follow the germline gene, possibly because of a read error. The gene calls are TRBV5-1 and TRBJ2-1; D ambiguous. The CDR3 has 11 residues. The V gene's germline CDR1 is SGHRS and CDR2 YFSETQ. CDR3 bases: TGTGCCAGCAGCTTGGAGAATGAGCAGTTCTTC. Residues: CASSLENEQFF.

This clonotype was counted a few times. The CDR3 nucleotides are TGCAGTGCAACGGACACCGTCTACGAGCAGTACTTC. It yields the protein CSATDTVYEQYF. The J gene is TRBJ2-7, the V gene TRBV20-1, with a weak D call TRBD1 (5 bases). Germline V CDR1 and CDR2: DFQATT, SNEGSKA (reference sequence). The V gene lost 6 bases and the J gene lost 3 bases, with 12 bases spanning the gap. CDR3 size: 12 residues.

The V gene is TRBV15, the J gene TRBJ2-4, with D maybe TRBD2 (5 bases). V was clipped by 1 base and J by 7 bases, with 17 bases between them. Per germline, CDR1 LNHNV and CDR2 YYDKDF (reference sequence). CDR3 length: 16 residues. CDR3 loop: CATSRGLAFQANIQYF. DNA of the CDR3: TGTGCCACCAGCAGAGGCCTAGCATTTCAAGCCAACATTCAGTACTTC.

The rearrangement links TRBV5-5 to TRBJ2-2; the match to TRBD1 covers 8 bases. Germline CDR1 and CDR2: SGHKS and YYEKEE (reference sequence). The CDR3 spans 16 residues. Germline trimming cut 0 bases from V and 7 bases from J; bases unmatched to any gene: 8. The CDR3, as DNA: TGTGCCAGCAGCTTGGCATGGACAGGGAGGCACGGGGAGCTGTTTTTT. Amino acid sequence: CASSLAWTGRHGELFF. The entire variable domain, with the rest obtained from reference TRBV5-5 and TRBJ2-2, is as follows: DAGVTQSPTHLIKTRGQQVTLRCSPISGHKSVSWYQQVLGQGPQFIFQYYEKEERGRGNFPDRFSARQFPNYSSELNVNALLLGDSALYLCASSLAWTGRHGELFFGEGSRLTVL.

The CDR3 here is CASRGSSGGYNEQFF. DNA of the CDR3: TGTGCCAGCCGAGGGTCTAGCGGAGGATACAATGAGCAGTTCTTC. J is TRBJ2-1 and V is TRBV6-1, with 7 bases fitting TRBD2. Germline loops: CDR1 MNHNS, CDR2 SASEGT. This CDR3 is 15 amino acids long. V lost 8 bases to trimming and J lost 4 bases; unmatched junction nucleotides: 11.

The chain employs TRBV5-5 and TRBJ1-5, with 11 positions matching TRBD1. The CDR3 covers 17 residues. Trimming cost V 0 bases and J 4 bases; bases outside gene matches: 6. The germline V gene has CDR1 SGHKS and CDR2 YYEKEE (reference sequence). The CDR3 loop reads CASSLVGTGGTNQPQHF. The CDR3 nucleotides read TGTGCCAGCAGCTTGGTCGGGACAGGGGGAACTAATCAGCCCCAGCATTTT.

This clonotype was seen a handful of times. The V and J genes are TRBV29-1 and TRBJ2-7, with D tentatively TRBD2 (6 bases). In germline, CDR1 is SQVTM, CDR2 ANQGSEA. The V end lost 4 bases, the J end lost 6 bases, and 10 bases lay between the germline ends. CDR3 size: 11 residues. CDR3 bases: TGCAGCGTTGGTCGGGGAGGCGAGCAGTACTTC. It is translated as CSVGRGGEQYF.

This clonotype was observed a handful of times. The gene calls are TRBV7-2 and TRBJ2-7; 7 nucleotides match TRBD2. There are 16 residues in the CDR3. Germline CDR1 SGHTA, CDR2 FQGNSA. V was clipped by 1 base and J by 1 base; unmatched bases: 7. CDR3 region: CASSLEASGLSYEQYF. In nucleotides, the CDR3 is TGTGCCAGCAGCTTAGAGGCTAGCGGTCTTTCCTACGAGCAGTACTTC.

This chain joins TRBV12-3 or TRBV12-4 and TRBJ1-4; D unresolved. The CDR3 contains 11 residues. The V end lost 2 bases, the J end lost 10 bases, and 5 bases lay between the germline ends. This chain's CDR3 is CASSLKAKLFF. The CDR3 DNA sequence: TGTGCCAGCAGTTTAAAGGCAAAACTGTTTTTT.

This clonotype appeared a few times. The chain joins TRBV11-2 to TRBJ2-3, with 9 bases fitting TRBD1. The trim removed 6 bases at V and 3 bases at J, leaving 7 bases unmatched. This CDR3 spans 15 amino acids. Looked up from germline, CDR1 is SGHAT and CDR2 is FQNNGV. This CDR3 is CASRPGTGYTDTQYF. In nucleotides, the CDR3 is TGTGCCAGCAGACCCGGGACAGGGTATACAGATACGCAGTATTTT.